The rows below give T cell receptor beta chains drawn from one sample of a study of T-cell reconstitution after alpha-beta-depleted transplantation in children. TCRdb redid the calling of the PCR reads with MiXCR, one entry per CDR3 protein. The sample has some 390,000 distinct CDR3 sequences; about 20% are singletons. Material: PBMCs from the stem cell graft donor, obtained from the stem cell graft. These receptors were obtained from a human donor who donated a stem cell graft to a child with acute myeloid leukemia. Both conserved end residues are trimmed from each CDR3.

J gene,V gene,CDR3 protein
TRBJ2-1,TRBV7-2,ASSPQGIGNEQF
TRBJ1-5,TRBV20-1,SARTGSDGNQPQH
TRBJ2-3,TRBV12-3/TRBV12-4,ATNGGTDTQY
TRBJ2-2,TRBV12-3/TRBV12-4,ASSFSGAGELF
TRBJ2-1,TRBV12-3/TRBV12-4,ASAAQTGLNEQF
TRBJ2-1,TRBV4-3,ASSQGPSGSNEQF
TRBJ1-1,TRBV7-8,ASSVSGLAF
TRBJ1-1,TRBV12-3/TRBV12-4,ATRPDRGLEAF
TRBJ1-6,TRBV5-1,ASSSGPTPPNSPLH
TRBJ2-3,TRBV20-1,SARTPTTDTQY
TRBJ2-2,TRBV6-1,ASSDISGRRTGELF
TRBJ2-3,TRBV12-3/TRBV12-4,ASNSREEGDTQY
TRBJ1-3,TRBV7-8,ASSSVGNTIY
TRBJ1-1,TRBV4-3,ASSQGQGNTEAF
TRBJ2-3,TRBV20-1,SAIRGMRDTDTQY
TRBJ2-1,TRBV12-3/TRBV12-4,ASSLASSGNLLTNEQF
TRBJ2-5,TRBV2,ASNQGNGETQY
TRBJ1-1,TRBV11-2,ASSLGDGFTEAF
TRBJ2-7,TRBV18,ASSPGTGGSYEQY
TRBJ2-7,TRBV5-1,ASSLSGGGMNYEQY
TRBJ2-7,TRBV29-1,SVTSGSSYEQY
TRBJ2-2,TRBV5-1,ASSLGGGLNTGELF
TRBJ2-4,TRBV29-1,SVAGVLAKNIQY
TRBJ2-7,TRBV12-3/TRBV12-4,ASSFGTAIYEQY
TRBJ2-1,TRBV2,ASRNGGLSRGNNEQF
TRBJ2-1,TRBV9,ASSHDYLNEQF
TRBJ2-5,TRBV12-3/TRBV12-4,ASSLWDSQEETQY
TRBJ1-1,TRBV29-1,SGVLSAEAF
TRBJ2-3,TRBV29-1,SVEGGAGDTQY
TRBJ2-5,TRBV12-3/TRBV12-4,ASSQTSGGETQY
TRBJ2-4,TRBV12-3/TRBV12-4,ASSFRQLGIQY
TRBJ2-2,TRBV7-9,ASSRTLPVEEELF
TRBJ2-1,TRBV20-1,SAKLATYNEQF
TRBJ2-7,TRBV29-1,SVKLLAGYEQY
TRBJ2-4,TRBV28,ASSLGTLLAKNIQY
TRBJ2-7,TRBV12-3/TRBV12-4,ASSPPVGYEQY
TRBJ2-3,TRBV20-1,SARVGGLGFTDTQY
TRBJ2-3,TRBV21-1,ASSKPRLAGGDTQY
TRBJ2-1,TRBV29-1,SIFSGSSYNEQF
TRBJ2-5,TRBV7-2,ASSPIMAYGTQY
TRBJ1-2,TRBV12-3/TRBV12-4,ASTRDRRYGYT
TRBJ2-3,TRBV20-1,SATIGTSGRTTDTQY
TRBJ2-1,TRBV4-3,ASSQYTGRYNEQF
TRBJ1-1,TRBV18,ASSTSSTEAF
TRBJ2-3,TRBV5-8,ASSLVAGGGSDTQY
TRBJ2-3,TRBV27,ASRGESFTDTQY
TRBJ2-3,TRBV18,ASSPAYGTGTDTQY